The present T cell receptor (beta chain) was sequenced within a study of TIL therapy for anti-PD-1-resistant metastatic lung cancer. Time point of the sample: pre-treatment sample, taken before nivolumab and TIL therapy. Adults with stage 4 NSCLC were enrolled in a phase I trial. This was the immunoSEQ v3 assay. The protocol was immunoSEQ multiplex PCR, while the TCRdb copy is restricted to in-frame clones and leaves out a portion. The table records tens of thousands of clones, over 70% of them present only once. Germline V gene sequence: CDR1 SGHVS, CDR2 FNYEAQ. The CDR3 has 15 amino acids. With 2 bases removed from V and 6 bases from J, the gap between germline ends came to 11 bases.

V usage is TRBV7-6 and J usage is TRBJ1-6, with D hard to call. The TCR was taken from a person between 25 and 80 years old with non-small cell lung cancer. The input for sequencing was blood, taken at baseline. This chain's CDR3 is CASSLRESSNSPLHF. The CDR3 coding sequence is TGTGCCAGCAGCTTAAGGGAGAGCTCTAATTCACCCCTCCACTTT.